Below, one T cell receptor beta chain is given with its context. The antigen is unknown. Libraries were prepared by immunoSEQ multiplex PCR; TCRdb keeps only in-frame clonotypes and omits some of them. Of under 130,000 clones in the sample, 85% to 90% are singletons; the top ten hold about a sixth. The CDR3 length is 15 residues. In germline, CDR1 is GTSNPN, CDR2 SVGIG (reference sequence). The germline V and J ends were trimmed by 2 bases and 5 bases, with 13 bases remaining between them. This specimen belongs to a study of identifying expanded T cells in peripheral blood. Study findings and constraints: Differentially abundant clones: about 1.3 between replicates, 15 to 17 at two to three weeks, under 25 at four.

No infections or other immune events were documented during collection. Sequenced: blood. J is TRBJ1-6 and V is TRBV30, with D perhaps matching TRBD1 (6 bases). This TCR derives from a person aged 18 to 75 in good health. The CDR3 DNA is TGTGCCTGGAGTATAGCAGGGGCCAATAATTCACCCCTCCACTTT. Amino acids: CAWSIAGANNSPLHF. Based on the CDR3 plus reference TRBV30 and TRBJ1-6, the full variable domain is SQTIHQWPATLVQPVGSPLSLECTVEGTSNPNLYWYRQAAGRGLQLLFYSVGIGQISSEVPQNLSASRPQDRQFILSSKKLLLSDSGFYLCAWSIAGANNSPLHFGNGTRLTVT.